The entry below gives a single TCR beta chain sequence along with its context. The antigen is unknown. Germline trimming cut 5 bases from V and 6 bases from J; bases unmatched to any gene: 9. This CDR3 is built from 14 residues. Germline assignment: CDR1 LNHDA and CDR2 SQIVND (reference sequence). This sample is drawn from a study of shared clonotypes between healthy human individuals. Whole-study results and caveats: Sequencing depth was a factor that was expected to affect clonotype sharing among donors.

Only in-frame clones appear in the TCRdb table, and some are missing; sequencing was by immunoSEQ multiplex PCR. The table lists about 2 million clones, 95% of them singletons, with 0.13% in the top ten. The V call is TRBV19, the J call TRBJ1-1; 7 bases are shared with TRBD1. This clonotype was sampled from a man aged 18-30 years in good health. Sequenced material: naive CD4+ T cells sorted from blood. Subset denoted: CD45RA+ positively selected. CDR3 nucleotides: TGTGCCAGTAGTGCCTTCAGACAGGGCTCTGAAGCTTTCTTT. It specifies CASSAFRQGSEAFF.